Listed below are T cell receptor beta chains from one sample, sequenced in a study of beta chain features in type 1 diabetes. The assay was immunoSEQ multiplex PCR, and TCRdb's table has in-frame clones only and misses some. The table includes tens of thousands of clones, around a third detected once. The source material was stem cell memory CD4+ T cells from blood. The receptors derive from a woman aged 18-35 years in good health. Each CDR3 is given with its conserved first and last residue. D genes are given only for firm matches. Not every row has a clone size; where given, it reads once, few, many or a size class.

CDR3nt | CDR3aa | d_gene | j_gene | abundance | v_gene
TGTGCCTGGACCCGGGACAGGGGAGATACGGAGACCCAGTACTTC | CAWTRDRGDTETQYF | TRBD1 | TRBJ2-5 | NA | TRBV30
TGTGCCAGTAGTATAGATTTTGGAGATTTCTATGGCTACACCTTC | CASSIDFGDFYGYTF | NA | TRBJ1-2 | few | TRBV19
TGTGCCAGCAGCGATCCGACAGGAGGACATCAGCCCCAGCATTTT | CASSDPTGGHQPQHF | NA | TRBJ1-5 | few | TRBV7-2
TGTGCCAGCAGTAACCAACAGGGGGCCACTGAAGCTTTCTTT | CASSNQQGATEAFF | TRBD1 | TRBJ1-1 | few | TRBV25-1
TGTGCCAGCAGCTTCGGACCCGGAGGGTACAATGAGCAGTTCTTC | CASSFGPGGYNEQFF | NA | TRBJ2-1 | NA | TRBV5-6
TGTGCCAGCAGCCCCGCCGACAGGCACAATGAGCAGTTCTTC | CASSPADRHNEQFF | NA | TRBJ2-1 | few | TRBV9
TGTGCCAGCAGTAGGAGCGCAGATACGCAGTATTTT | CASSRSADTQYF | NA | TRBJ2-3 | few | TRBV6-1
TGCGCCAGCAGCCAAATTAGCGGGGGGGCAACCGGGGAGCTGTTTTTT | CASSQISGGATGELFF | TRBD2 | TRBJ2-2 | NA | TRBV4-3
TGTGCCAGCAGCTTAGGACTTCTCCTGGGGAGGTACGAGCAGTACTTC | CASSLGLLLGRYEQYF | NA | TRBJ2-7 | few | TRBV7-2
TGCGCCAGCAGCTCAGGGCAGGGGTCAGGGGCCAACGTCCTGACTTTC | CASSSGQGSGANVLTF | NA | TRBJ2-6 | NA | TRBV5-1
TGTGCCAGCAGCTTACAGGTGGGAGGGGGCACTGAAGCTTTCTTT | CASSLQVGGGTEAFF | NA | TRBJ1-1 | NA | TRBV7-2
TGCGCCAGCAGCTTGTTGGCAGGAACCTACTCTGGAAACACCATATATTTT | CASSLLAGTYSGNTIYF | NA | TRBJ1-3 | NA | TRBV5-1
TGTGCCAGCAGCTTTGACAGGGGAACTGAAGCTTTCTTT | CASSFDRGTEAFF | TRBD1 | TRBJ1-1 | NA | TRBV5-4
TGCGCCAGCAGCCTAGGGACTAGCGGGCGCGACGAGCAGTACTTC | CASSLGTSGRDEQYF | TRBD2 | TRBJ2-7 | few | TRBV5-1
TGCGCCAGCAGCCAGGGTTCGGACAGGCTGTCCTACGAGCAGTACTTC | CASSQGSDRLSYEQYF | TRBD1 | TRBJ2-7 | once | TRBV4-1
TGTGCCTGGAGGCTAGCGGGACCCACAGATACGCAGTATTTT | CAWRLAGPTDTQYF | TRBD2 | TRBJ2-3 | few | TRBV30
TGTGCCTGGAGTCAGGGCGAGTGGGGCACTGAAGCTTTCTTT | CAWSQGEWGTEAFF | NA | TRBJ1-1 | NA | TRBV30
TGTGCCAGCTCATCATGGACTAGCGGGAGCTACGAGCAGTACTTC | CASSSWTSGSYEQYF | TRBD2 | TRBJ2-7 | NA | TRBV18
TGTGCCAGCAGCCGGGATAGATATGGCTACACCTTC | CASSRDRYGYTF | NA | TRBJ1-2 | NA | TRBV7-2
TGTGCCAGCACGGGACTAGCGGGAGATGAGCAGTTCTTC | CASTGLAGDEQFF | TRBD2 | TRBJ2-1 | NA | TRBV27
TGTGCCAGCAGTTTTCGGTACAGCACAGATACGCAGTATTTT | CASSFRYSTDTQYF | NA | TRBJ2-3 | NA | TRBV27
TGTGCCAGCAGCTTCACTAGCGGGGGGTCCTCCTACGAGCAGTACTTC | CASSFTSGGSSYEQYF | TRBD2 | TRBJ2-7 | few | TRBV7-2
TGCGCCAGCAGCGTACAGGGGGCCGACGAGCAGTACTTC | CASSVQGADEQYF | TRBD1 | TRBJ2-7 | NA | TRBV10-1
TGTGCCAGCAAATCCTTTTCAAAAGCCAACGAGCAGTACTTC | CASKSFSKANEQYF | NA | TRBJ2-7 | NA | TRBV5-6
TGTGCCAGCAGCTTAGAAGCAGGGGTGAACACTGAAGCTTTCTTT | CASSLEAGVNTEAFF | NA | TRBJ1-1 | few | TRBV7-8
TGTGCCAGCAGGACCGGACAGACGGCGAATGAGCAGTTCTTC | CASRTGQTANEQFF | NA | TRBJ2-1 | NA | TRBV6-1
TGTGCCAGCAGTAGACAGATCAGGTACGAGCAGTACTTC | CASSRQIRYEQYF | NA | TRBJ2-7 | few | TRBV6-1
TGTGCCAGCAGCCAAGTTACGACTCCTAGAAACACCATATATTTT | CASSQVTTPRNTIYF | NA | TRBJ1-3 | few | TRBV4-2
TGTGCCAGCAGCGCCCTACAGGACACCGGGGAGCTGTTTTTT | CASSALQDTGELFF | NA | TRBJ2-2 | once | TRBV7-6
TGCGCCAGCAGCTTGCCCGGGATCTATGGCTACACCTTC | CASSLPGIYGYTF | NA | TRBJ1-2 | NA | TRBV5-1
TGTGCCAGCAGTGTCTACAGTGGCCCCAGCACTGAAGCTTTCTTC | CASSVYSGPSTEAFF | NA | TRBJ1-1 | NA | TRBV2
TGTGCCAGCAGCTTACAGGGGAACACTGAAGCTTTCTTT | CASSLQGNTEAFF | NA | TRBJ1-1 | NA | TRBV7-2
TGTGCCAGCAGTTCAGGGAACCAGCCCCAGCATTTT | CASSSGNQPQHF | NA | TRBJ1-5 | few | TRBV6-5
TGTGCCAGCAGTGCCCTGGGGGGAGCCTCCTACGAGCAGTACTTC | CASSALGGASYEQYF | NA | TRBJ2-7 | few | TRBV25-1
TGTGCCATCAGTGAGCCCAGGGACAGGGTCAACCTACAGAGGGAGACCCAGTACTTC | CAISEPRDRVNLQRETQYF | TRBD1 | TRBJ2-5 | NA | TRBV10-3
TGTGCCAGCAGACAGGGACTAGCCGGGGAGACCCAGTACTTC | CASRQGLAGETQYF | TRBD2 | TRBJ2-5 | many | TRBV7-2
TGCGCCAGCAGCCTAGAACGAGCGGGGCCCTACGAGCAGTACTTC | CASSLERAGPYEQYF | TRBD2 | TRBJ2-7 | NA | TRBV4-1
TGTGCCAGCAGCTTAAACGGGGGGACGAACACCGGGGAGCTGTTTTTT | CASSLNGGTNTGELFF | TRBD2 | TRBJ2-2 | NA | TRBV7-3
TGTGCCAGCAGCCCAGCCAGGACTTACTCCTACGAGCAGTACTTC | CASSPARTYSYEQYF | NA | TRBJ2-7 | NA | TRBV7-2
TGTGCCATCAGTGCAATGCGGGGGGTGGGGGAGACCCAGTACTTC | CAISAMRGVGETQYF | TRBD2 | TRBJ2-5 | few | TRBV10-3
TGTGCCAGCAGCTTAGCCGCAACTAATGAAAAACTGTTTTTT | CASSLAATNEKLFF | NA | TRBJ1-4 | NA | TRBV11-2
TGTGCCTGGAGTGGGGATAAATGGACTAGCGGGATATTAGATGCCTCCTACGAGCAGTACTTC | CAWSGDKWTSGILDASYEQYF | TRBD2 | TRBJ2-7 | NA | TRBV30
TGTGCCAGTTTTAGGGAGGGGGAGACCCAGTACTTC | CASFREGETQYF | TRBD2 | TRBJ2-5 | NA | TRBV2
TGTGCCAGCAGTTACGGAACCGGGACAGGGAACGGCTACACCTTC | CASSYGTGTGNGYTF | TRBD1 | TRBJ1-2 | few | TRBV6-6
TGTGCCAGCAGCCAAGGACAGGGAACCGACACTGAAGCTTTCTTT | CASSQGQGTDTEAFF | TRBD1 | TRBJ1-1 | few | TRBV4-2
TGTGCCTGGGCTCAGGGGCCGAACACCGGGGAGCTGTTTTTT | CAWAQGPNTGELFF | NA | TRBJ2-2 | few | TRBV30
TGCAGTGCACTCCGCTCCTACGAGCAGTACTTC | CSALRSYEQYF | NA | TRBJ2-7 | NA | TRBV20-1
TGTGCCAGCAGCGTAGGGAGCTCCTACGAGCAGTACTTC | CASSVGSSYEQYF | NA | TRBJ2-7 | few | TRBV9
TGTGCCAGCAGCCCTCGCGGGGGATGGACCGGGGAGCTGTTTTTT | CASSPRGGWTGELFF | TRBD2 | TRBJ2-2 | NA | TRBV9
TGCGCCAGCAGGTCGCGTCTCCCCGGGACTAGCGACAGCACAGATACGCAGTATTTT | CASRSRLPGTSDSTDTQYF | TRBD2 | TRBJ2-3 | NA | TRBV5-1
TGTGCCAGCAGCCAAGATCGGGGACAGGGAAGGAACTATGGCTACACCTTC | CASSQDRGQGRNYGYTF | TRBD1 | TRBJ1-2 | NA | TRBV4-2
TGTGCCAGCAGTTCCCTCGGGAGCAAGCGGGGCTACACCTTC | CASSSLGSKRGYTF | NA | TRBJ1-2 | NA | TRBV27
TGCGCCAGCAGCTCCACAGGGGGTGGGGATGGCTACACCTTC | CASSSTGGGDGYTF | TRBD1 | TRBJ1-2 | few | TRBV5-1
TGCGCCAGCAGCTTGGCCAGACTCACTGAAGCTTTCTTT | CASSLARLTEAFF | NA | TRBJ1-1 | NA | TRBV5-1
TGTGCCAGCAGCTTGACTAGCGGGGGCGTCCCAGATACGCAGTATTTT | CASSLTSGGVPDTQYF | TRBD2 | TRBJ2-3 | NA | TRBV7-3
TGTGCCAGCAGGGCAGGAAGGGGTGAAAAACTGTTTTTT | CASRAGRGEKLFF | NA | TRBJ1-4 | few | TRBV2
TGTGCCAGCAAGAGAGGTAGCTCCTACGAGCAGTACTTC | CASKRGSSYEQYF | NA | TRBJ2-7 | few | TRBV6-5